Included here is one T cell receptor (beta chain) sequence, with context. Generated by immunoSEQ multiplex PCR, the TCRdb table keeps only in-frame clones and is missing some. The sample shows some 150,000 clones, around 90% of them seen only once. This sample is drawn from a study of blood T cell repertoires in COVID-19. Per germline, CDR1 LNHDA and CDR2 SQIVND (reference sequence). This CDR3 has 14 amino acids. V lost 6 bases and J lost 0, with 12 bases in between. Sequenced: peripheral blood. The chain combines TRBV19 with TRBJ2-7, with D perhaps TRBD1 (5 bases). The receptor's source is a woman in her sixties or seventies with active or convalescent COVID-19. The CDR3 DNA follows: TGTGCCAGTAGAGCCCGGACATCCTCCTACGAGCAGTACTTC. Translating it yields CASRARTSSYEQYF.